This T cell receptor beta chain was retrieved from a study of T cell responses to AZD1222 COVID-19 vaccine. For this clone: Its antigen remains unknown.

Some clones are missing from TCRdb's copy, which holds only in-frame ones; the method was immunoSEQ multiplex PCR. The sample carries 150,000 to 200,000 clones, around 92% recorded once. V lost 3 bases, J lost 4 bases, and 15 bases lay in between. The CDR3 totals 16 residues. Per germline, CDR1 SEHNR and CDR2 FQNEAQ (reference sequence). Study outcomes and limitations: The donor group comprised mostly white British people and more females; the analysis possibly underestimated clonal diversity. Rises in breadth and depth of Spike-specific TCRs came after two AZD1222 doses.

The V gene is TRBV7-9, the J gene TRBJ1-4; D is unclear. Sequenced material: peripheral blood, taken on day 0 of AZD1222 vaccination. This TCR was recovered from an adult in good health. CDR3 in amino acids: CASSLPPSGGNEKLFF. The CDR3 DNA follows: TGTGCCAGCAGCTTGCCTCCTTCTGGCGGTAATGAAAAACTGTTTTTT.